The subject of this entry is one T cell receptor beta chain. Its target is not known. The repertoire was sequenced with immunoSEQ multiplex PCR; TCRdb's copy has only in-frame clones and lacks some. Of over 6,500 clones detected, 70% to 90% appear once; the ten largest clones hold approximately 2.7%. Resections took place in Japan or China from the mid-2010s to the late 2010s. This CDR3 is built from 11 residues. V dropped 4 bases and J dropped 7 bases, with 6 bases sitting between them. Germline loops: CDR1 SGHRS, CDR2 YFSETQ. The data originate from a study of immune evolution from preneoplasia to lung adenocarcinoma. Study details: HLA loss of heterozygosity: around 6.5% AIS, approximately 15% MIA, 30% to 35% ADC, none AAH. Study-level findings and limits: Top clone share appeared to fall from AAH through AIS, MIA, adenocarcinoma. Later-stage lesions seemingly showed higher T cell density and diversity than normal lung.

Sequencing was carried out using FFPE minimally invasive lung adenocarcinoma tissue. This chain connects TRBV5-1 to TRBJ2-1; D not resolved. This TCR came from a person aged 80 or over with lung adenocarcinoma. The CDR3 coding sequence is TGCGCCAGCAGCCCCGGGAATGAGCAGTTCTTC. It yields the protein CASSPGNEQFF.